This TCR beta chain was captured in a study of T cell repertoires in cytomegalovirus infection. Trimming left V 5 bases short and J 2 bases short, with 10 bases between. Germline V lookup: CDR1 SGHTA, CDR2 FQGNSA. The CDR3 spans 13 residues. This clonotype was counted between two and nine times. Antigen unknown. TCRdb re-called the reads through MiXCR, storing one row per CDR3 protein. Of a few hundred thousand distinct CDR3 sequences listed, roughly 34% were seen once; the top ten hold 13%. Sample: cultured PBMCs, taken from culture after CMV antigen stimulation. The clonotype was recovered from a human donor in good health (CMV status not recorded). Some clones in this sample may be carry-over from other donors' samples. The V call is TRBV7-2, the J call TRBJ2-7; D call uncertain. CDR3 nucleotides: TGTGCCAGCAGCGTCGACATGGCCTACGAGCAGTACTTC. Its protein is CASSVDMAYEQYF.